This T cell receptor (beta chain) comes out of a study of shared T cell receptors in the human thymus. CDR3 size: 14 residues. V dropped 2 bases and J dropped 1 base, with 9 bases sitting between them. Germline CDR1 is MDHEN and CDR2 is SYDVKM. Measured with immunoSEQ multiplex PCR; TCRdb has only the in-frame clones, and not every one. Among about 710,000 clones, about 89% were seen once, and the ten largest hold over 0.008%. These data are also associated with another study on human thymus T cells. From that study: Resections from corrective heart surgery supplied the thymus tissue.

This chain connects TRBV28 to TRBJ2-7; tentatively, D is TRBD2 (6 bases). This clonotype was sampled from a boy under three years old with a congenital heart defect. The sample taken for sequencing was thymocytes. CDR3 in DNA: TGTGCCAGCAGTTTAGAGGCGGGGTCCTACGAGCAGTACTTC. Translation gives CASSLEAGSYEQYF.